The source of this TCR beta chain is a study of T cells in Graves' hyperthyroidism and ophthalmopathy. RNA transcripts served as the template for amplifying TCR beta CDR3 regions. Using the HTBI primer set, a first-round RT-PCR was run on the TCR CDR3. TCRdb reprocessed the multiplex PCR reads with MiXCR, giving one entry per CDR3 protein. The repertoire consists of 500,000 to 700,000 distinct CDR3 sequences, with about a sixth occurring once and the leading ten covering 18%. Comments on this clonotype: This sequence may be a read error, since a much larger clone differs from it by one base.

The sequenced sample was blood. This receptor was identified in a woman under 30 with Graves' hyperthyroidism.

CDR3: CASSLTSVRLDEQYF. In nucleotides, the CDR3 is TGTGCCAGCAGCTTAACTAGCGTAAGACTCGACGAGCAGTACTTC. This chain uses TRBV7-9 with TRBJ2-7; 7 positions match TRBD2. The V gene's germline CDR1 is SEHNR and CDR2 FQNEAQ (reference sequence). The CDR3 contains 15 residues. With V trimmed by 2 bases and J by 5 bases, 9 bases remained unmatched.